This is a list of T cell receptor beta chains from one sample in a study of cytomegalovirus exposure and HLA in healthy donors. Sequenced by immunoSEQ multiplex PCR; TCRdb stores in-frame clones only, minus some. There are about 220,000 clones in the sample; roughly 84% occur only once, and more than 0.6% lies in the top ten. The sequencing sample was made of PBMCs. The origin of the receptors is a boy aged 2 to 10 in good health and CMV-seronegative. Both conserved end residues are part of each CDR3. D genes are given only for firm matches. The size entry is marked missing in some rows and otherwise reads once, few, many or a size class.

14	TRBV4-1	TRBJ2-7	-	TRBD2	CASSQGSGAYEQYF	TGCGCCAGCAGCCAAGGGAGCGGGGCCTACGAGCAGTACTTC
14	TRBV7-2	TRBJ2-3	once	-	CASSSGGPGDTQYF	TGTGCCAGCAGCTCAGGAGGGCCGGGAGATACGCAGTATTTT
15	TRBV2	TRBJ2-7	-	-	CASMRFWGDKNEQYF	TGTGCCAGCATGCGGTTTTGGGGGGATAAGAACGAGCAGTACTTC
18	TRBV4-2	TRBJ2-1	-	TRBD2	CASSQDRTSGTSYNEQFF	TGTGCCAGCAGCCAAGATAGGACTAGCGGGACCTCCTACAATGAGCAGTTCTTC
15	TRBV30	TRBJ2-1	-	TRBD2	CAWKGLAGFVGEQFF	TGTGCCTGGAAGGGACTAGCGGGATTCGTTGGTGAGCAGTTCTTC
15	TRBV18	TRBJ2-7	-	-	CASSPESSGSYEQYF	TGTGCCAGCTCACCCGAGTCCAGCGGCTCCTACGAGCAGTACTTC
16	TRBV13	TRBJ2-7	-	TRBD1	CASSLRGTGASYEQYF	TGTGCCAGCAGCCTTCGCGGGACAGGAGCCTCCTACGAGCAGTACTTC
17	TRBV4-1	TRBJ2-7	few	TRBD2	CASSLGTSGRGGYEQYF	TGCGCCAGCAGCCTCGGGACTAGCGGGAGAGGGGGCTACGAGCAGTACTTC
17	TRBV27	TRBJ2-4	-	-	CAEPLRPFRVSENIQYF	TGTGCCGAACCTCTGAGACCATTCAGGGTTTCAGAAAACATTCAGTACTTC
14	TRBV7-3	TRBJ2-1	-	TRBD2	CASSSSGTSYEQFF	TGTGCCAGCAGTTCCTCCGGGACTAGCTATGAGCAGTTCTTC
15	TRBV7-8	TRBJ2-7	once	-	CASSFGEESSYEQYF	TGTGCCAGCAGCTTCGGAGAGGAAAGCTCCTACGAGCAGTACTTC
11	TRBV25-1	TRBJ2-7	-	-	CASYDSYEQYF	TGTGCCAGCTACGACAGCTACGAGCAGTACTTC
13	TRBV11-2	TRBJ1-1	few	TRBD1	CASSLERTGEAFF	TGTGCCAGCAGCTTAGAAAGGACAGGTGAAGCTTTCTTT
16	TRBV9	TRBJ2-5	-	TRBD2	CASSVEGSGVEETQYF	TGTGCCAGCAGCGTAGAGGGCAGCGGGGTAGAGGAGACCCAGTACTTC
14	TRBV2	TRBJ1-4	few	TRBD1	CASIPGQGGEKLFF	TGTGCCAGCATACCGGGACAGGGAGGGGAAAAACTGTTTTTT
13	TRBV19	TRBJ2-3	-	-	CASSMVESDTQYF	TGTGCCAGTAGTATGGTAGAGTCAGATACGCAGTATTTT
15	TRBV19	TRBJ1-5	-	-	CASRVLGGANQPQHF	TGTGCCAGTAGGGTTCTTGGAGGGGCCAATCAGCCCCAGCATTTT
11	TRBV9	TRBJ1-2	-	-	CASGGSGGYTF	TGTGCCAGCGGGGGGTCTGGAGGCTACACCTTC
16	TRBV9	TRBJ2-2	-	-	CASSVGSGGDTGELFF	TGTGCCAGCAGCGTAGGTAGTGGGGGCGATACCGGGGAGCTGTTTTTT
12	TRBV30	TRBJ2-7	-	-	CAWSIQGYEQYF	TGTGCCTGGAGTATACAGGGTTACGAGCAGTACTTC
15	TRBV4-1	TRBJ2-3	-	TRBD2	CASSQPLAGAPTQYF	TGCGCCAGCAGCCAGCCCCTAGCGGGGGCGCCTACGCAGTATTTT
14	TRBV6-5	TRBJ1-1	-	-	CASSYDRMNTEAFF	TGTGCCAGCAGTTATGACAGGATGAACACTGAAGCTTTCTTT
11	TRBV30	TRBJ2-1	-	-	CAWSQAGFLFF	TGTGCCTGGAGTCAAGCGGGTTTCTTGTTCTTC
13	TRBV2	TRBJ1-2	-	-	CASSVRGDDGYTF	TGTGCCAGCAGTGTGCGGGGGGACGATGGCTACACCTTC
14	TRBV5-1	TRBJ2-3	-	-	CASSPAGPTDTQYF	TGCGCCAGCAGCCCGGCGGGCCCCACAGATACGCAGTATTTT
14	TRBV19	TRBJ2-7	-	TRBD1	CASSIPGQIYEQYF	TGTGCCAGTAGTATCCCGGGACAGATCTACGAGCAGTACTTC
14	TRBV11-2	TRBJ1-2	-	-	CASSLGGPFYGYTF	TGTGCCAGCAGCTTAGGGGGCCCATTTTATGGCTACACCTTC
14	TRBV27	TRBJ2-1	-	TRBD2	CASSLAGENNEQFF	TGTGCCAGCAGTTTAGCGGGGGAAAACAATGAGCAGTTCTTC
15	TRBV5-6	TRBJ1-1	-	TRBD1	CASSFMDRRNTEAFF	TGTGCCAGCAGTTTTATGGACAGGAGGAACACTGAAGCTTTCTTT
15	TRBV18	TRBJ1-3	-	-	CASSPPGITGNTIYF	TGTGCCAGCTCACCACCGGGCATTACCGGAAACACCATATATTTT
14	TRBV11-2	TRBJ2-1	-	TRBD1	CASSFGTGVNEQFF	TGTGCCAGCAGCTTCGGGACAGGGGTGAATGAGCAGTTCTTC
15	TRBV6-1	TRBJ1-1	once	-	CASSEWPGLNTEAFF	TGTGCCAGCAGTGAATGGCCAGGGCTCAACACTGAAGCTTTCTTT
14	TRBV5-4	TRBJ2-3	-	TRBD1	CASSHRGGTDTQYF	TGTGCCAGCAGCCACAGGGGCGGGACAGATACGCAGTATTTT
16	TRBV5-1	TRBJ2-1	few	TRBD2	CASRSLGAGGVNEQFF	TGCGCCAGCAGAAGCTTAGGAGCGGGAGGAGTAAATGAGCAGTTCTTC
16	TRBV15	TRBJ2-3	-	TRBD1	CATSRGDSPSTDTQYF	TGTGCCACCAGCAGAGGGGACAGTCCTAGCACAGATACGCAGTATTTT
16	TRBV7-8	TRBJ2-2	once	-	CASSLRGGEGTGELFF	TGTGCCAGCAGCTTAAGGGGGGGCGAGGGCACCGGGGAGCTGTTTTTT
15	TRBV6-1	TRBJ2-7	-	TRBD1	CASSEWGRGTHEQYF	TGTGCCAGCAGTGAATGGGGCAGGGGGACCCACGAGCAGTACTTC
14	TRBV10-1	TRBJ1-1	-	-	CASSESNGNTEAFF	TGCGCCAGCAGTGAGTCGAACGGGAACACTGAAGCTTTCTTT
14	TRBV7-9	TRBJ1-1	-	-	CASSFRYGDTEAFF	TGTGCCAGCAGCTTTCGATACGGGGACACTGAAGCTTTCTTT
13	TRBV27	TRBJ1-2	-	TRBD1	CASSLTGGRGYTF	TGTGCCAGCAGTTTGACAGGGGGGCGTGGCTACACCTTC
13	TRBV6-1	TRBJ1-4	few	-	CASKDRVNEKLFF	TGTGCCAGCAAGGACAGAGTTAATGAAAAACTGTTTTTT
12	TRBV29-1	TRBJ2-3	-	-	CSVEGGAGTQYF	TGCAGCGTTGAGGGGGGGGCCGGGACGCAGTATTTT
16	TRBV13	TRBJ2-7	-	TRBD1	CASSSSGTGMSYEQYF	TGTGCCAGCAGCTCTTCCGGGACAGGAATGTCCTACGAGCAGTACTTC
13	TRBV7-3	TRBJ1-2	few	TRBD1	CASSPGQNYGYTF	TGTGCCAGCAGCCCGGGACAGAATTATGGCTACACCTTC
16	TRBV7-9	TRBJ1-5	-	-	CSSSPSRRVGNQPQHF	TGTTCCAGCAGCCCCAGCCGCAGGGTTGGCAATCAGCCCCAGCATTTT
14	TRBV10-3	TRBJ1-5	-	TRBD1	CAISDPGGYQPQHF	TGTGCCATCAGTGATCCAGGGGGGTATCAGCCCCAGCATTTT
13	TRBV2	TRBJ1-4	-	-	CASSWRGLEKLFF	TGTGCCAGCAGTTGGAGGGGACTTGAAAAACTGTTTTTT